This T cell receptor (beta chain) was sequenced in a study of shared clonotypes between healthy human individuals. Concerning this clone: The antigen is unknown.

V lost 0 bases, J lost 4 bases, and 12 bases lay in between. Germline CDR1 is GTSNPN and CDR2 is SVGIG (reference sequence). The CDR3 covers 14 residues. Into CD45RA+ naive and CD45RA-negative memory subsets, the CD4+ cells were split. Points from the study as a whole: Several donors had around 5% of their naive CD4 clonotypes in common.

Several immunoSEQ 96-well plates shared each subset's DNA, each plate a replicate. This table comes from immunoSEQ multiplex PCR, and its TCRdb copy is limited to in-frame clones, with some not included. Found here are roughly 680,000 clones, 72% of them singletons; the top ten hold more than 1.5%. The receptor comes from a woman in her twenties or thirties in good health. The sequenced sample consisted of memory CD4+ T cells sorted from blood. Subset specified: CD45RA-negative fraction. The chain is built from TRBV30 and TRBJ1-2; no definite D call. CDR3 loop: CAWSVSDGAYGYTF. DNA for the CDR3: TGTGCCTGGAGTGTATCGGACGGAGCCTATGGCTACACCTTC.